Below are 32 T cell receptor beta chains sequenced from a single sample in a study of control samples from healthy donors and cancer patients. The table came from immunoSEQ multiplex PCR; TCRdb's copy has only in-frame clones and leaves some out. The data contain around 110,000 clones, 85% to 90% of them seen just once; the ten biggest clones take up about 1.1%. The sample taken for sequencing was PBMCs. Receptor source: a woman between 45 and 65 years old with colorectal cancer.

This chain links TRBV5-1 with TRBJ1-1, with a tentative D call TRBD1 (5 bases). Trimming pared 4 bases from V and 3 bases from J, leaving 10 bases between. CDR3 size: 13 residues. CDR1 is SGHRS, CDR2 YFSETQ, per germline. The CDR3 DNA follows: TGCGCCAGCAGCCTCGACAGAGACACTGAAGCTTTCTTT. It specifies CASSLDRDTEAFF.

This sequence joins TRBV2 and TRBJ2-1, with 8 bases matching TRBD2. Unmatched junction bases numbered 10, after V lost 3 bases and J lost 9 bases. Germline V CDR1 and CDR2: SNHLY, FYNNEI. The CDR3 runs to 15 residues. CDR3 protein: CASSDSSGRGLEQFF. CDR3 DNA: TGTGCCAGCAGTGACTCTAGCGGGCGCGGTCTTGAGCAGTTCTTC.

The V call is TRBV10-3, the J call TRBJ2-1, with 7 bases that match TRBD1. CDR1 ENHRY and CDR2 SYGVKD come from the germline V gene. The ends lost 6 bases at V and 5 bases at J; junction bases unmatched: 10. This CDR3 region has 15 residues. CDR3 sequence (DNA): TGTGCCATCAGCCCAACCGGGACAGATAACAATGAGCAGTTCTTC. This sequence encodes CAISPTGTDNNEQFF.

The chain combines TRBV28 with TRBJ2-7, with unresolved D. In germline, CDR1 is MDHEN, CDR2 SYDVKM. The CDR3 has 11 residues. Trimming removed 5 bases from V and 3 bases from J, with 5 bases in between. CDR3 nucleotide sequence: TGTGCCAGCAGTCCCCACTACGAGCAGTACTTC. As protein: CASSPHYEQYF.

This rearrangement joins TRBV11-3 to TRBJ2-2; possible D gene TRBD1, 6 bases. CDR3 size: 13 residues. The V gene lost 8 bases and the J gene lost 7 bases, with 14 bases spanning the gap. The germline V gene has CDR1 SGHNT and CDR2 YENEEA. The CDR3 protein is CASGKTGFGELFF. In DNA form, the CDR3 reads TGTGCCAGCGGCAAAACAGGGTTCGGGGAGCTGTTTTTT.

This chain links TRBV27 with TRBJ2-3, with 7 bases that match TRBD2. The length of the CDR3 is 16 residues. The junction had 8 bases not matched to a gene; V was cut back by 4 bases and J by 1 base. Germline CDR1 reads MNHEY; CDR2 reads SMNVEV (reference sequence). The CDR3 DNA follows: TGTGCCAGCAGTTCCCCCCTTGCGGGGGGCACAGATACGCAGTATTTT. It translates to CASSSPLAGGTDTQYF.

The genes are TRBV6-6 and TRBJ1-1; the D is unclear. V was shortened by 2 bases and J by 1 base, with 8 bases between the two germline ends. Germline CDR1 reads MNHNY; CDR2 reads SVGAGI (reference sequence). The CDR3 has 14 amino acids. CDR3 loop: CASSYRVENTEAFF. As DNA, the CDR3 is TGTGCCAGCAGTTACAGGGTAGAGAACACTGAAGCTTTCTTT.

This chain's CDR3 is CASTSLLDTEAFF. CDR3 in DNA: TGTGCCAGCACCTCTCTTCTGGACACTGAAGCTTTCTTT. The chain uses TRBV12-3 or TRBV12-4 and TRBJ1-1; unclear D gene. CDR3 length equals 13 residues. V dropped 7 bases and J dropped 3 bases, with 12 bases sitting between them.

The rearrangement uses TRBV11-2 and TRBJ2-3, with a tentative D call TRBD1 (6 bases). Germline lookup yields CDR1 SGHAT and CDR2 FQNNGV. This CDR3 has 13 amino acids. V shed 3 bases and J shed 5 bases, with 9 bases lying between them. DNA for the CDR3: TGTGCCAGCAGCTTTCAGGGGCAAGATACGCAGTATTTT. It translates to CASSFQGQDTQYF. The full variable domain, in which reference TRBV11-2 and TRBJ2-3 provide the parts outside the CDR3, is EAGVAQSPRYKIIEKRQSVAFWCNPISGHATLYWYQQILGQGPKLLIQFQNNGVVDDSQLPKDRFSAERLKGVDSTLKIQPAKLEDSAVYLCASSFQGQDTQYFGPGTRLTVL.

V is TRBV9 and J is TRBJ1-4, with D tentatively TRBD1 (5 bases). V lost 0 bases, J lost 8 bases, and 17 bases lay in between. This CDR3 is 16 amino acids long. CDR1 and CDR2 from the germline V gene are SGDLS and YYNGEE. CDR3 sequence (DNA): TGTGCCAGCAGCGTAGGACCGGGGACCTTAGGGGAAAAACTGTTTTTT. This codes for CASSVGPGTLGEKLFF.

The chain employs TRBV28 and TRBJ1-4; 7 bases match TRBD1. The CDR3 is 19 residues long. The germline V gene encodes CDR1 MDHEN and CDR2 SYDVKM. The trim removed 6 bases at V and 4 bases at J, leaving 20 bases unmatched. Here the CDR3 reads CASRPALTGMTGSNEKLFF. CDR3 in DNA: TGTGCCAGCAGGCCCGCTCTGACAGGGATGACCGGTAGTAATGAAAAACTGTTTTTT.

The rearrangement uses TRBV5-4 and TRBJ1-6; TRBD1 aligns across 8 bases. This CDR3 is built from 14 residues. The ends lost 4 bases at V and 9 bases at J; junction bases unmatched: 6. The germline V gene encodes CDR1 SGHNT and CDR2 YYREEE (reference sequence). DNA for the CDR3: TGTGCCAGCAGCCATGGACAGGGAGGTTCACCCCTCCACTTT. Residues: CASSHGQGGSPLHF. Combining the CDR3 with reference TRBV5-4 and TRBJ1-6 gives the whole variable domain ETGVTQSPTHLIKTRGQQVTLRCSSQSGHNTVSWYQQALGQGPQFIFQYYREEENGRGNFPPRFSGLQFPNYSSELNVNALELDDSALYLCASSHGQGGSPLHFGNGTRLTVT.

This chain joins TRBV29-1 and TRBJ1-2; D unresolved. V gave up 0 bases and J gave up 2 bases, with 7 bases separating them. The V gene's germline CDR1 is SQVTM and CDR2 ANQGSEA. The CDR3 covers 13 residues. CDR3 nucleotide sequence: TGCAGCGTTGAAGATAGAGGGAACTATGGCTACACCTTC. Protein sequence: CSVEDRGNYGYTF.

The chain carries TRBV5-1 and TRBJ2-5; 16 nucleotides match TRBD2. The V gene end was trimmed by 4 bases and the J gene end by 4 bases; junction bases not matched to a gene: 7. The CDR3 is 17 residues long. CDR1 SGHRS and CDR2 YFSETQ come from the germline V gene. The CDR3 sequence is CASSPGTSGRAPETQYF. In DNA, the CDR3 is TGCGCCAGCAGCCCCGGGACTAGCGGGAGGGCCCCAGAGACCCAGTACTTC.

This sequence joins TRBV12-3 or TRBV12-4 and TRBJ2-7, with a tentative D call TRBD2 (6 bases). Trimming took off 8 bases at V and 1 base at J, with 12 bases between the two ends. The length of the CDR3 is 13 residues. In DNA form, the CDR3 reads TGTGCCAGCGCTACCGGGGGATCCTACGAGCAGTACTTC. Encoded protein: CASATGGSYEQYF.

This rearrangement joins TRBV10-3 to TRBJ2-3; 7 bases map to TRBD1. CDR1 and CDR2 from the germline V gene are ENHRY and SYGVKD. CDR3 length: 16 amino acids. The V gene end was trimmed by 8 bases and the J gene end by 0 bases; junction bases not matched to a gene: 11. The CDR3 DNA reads TGTGCCATCTCCCTAAGGACGACAGGGAGCACAGATACGCAGTATTTT. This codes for CAISLRTTGSTDTQYF.

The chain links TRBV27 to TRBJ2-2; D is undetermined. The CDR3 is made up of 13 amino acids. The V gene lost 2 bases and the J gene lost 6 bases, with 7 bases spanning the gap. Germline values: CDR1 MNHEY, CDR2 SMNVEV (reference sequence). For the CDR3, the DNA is TGTGCCAGCAGTTTACTGGGTGCCGGGGAGCTGTTTTTT. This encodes CASSLLGAGELFF.

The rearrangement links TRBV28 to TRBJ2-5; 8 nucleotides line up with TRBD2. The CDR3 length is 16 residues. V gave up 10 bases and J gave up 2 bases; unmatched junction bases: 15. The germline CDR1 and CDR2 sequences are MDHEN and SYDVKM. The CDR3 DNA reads TGTGCCACCTCGAAGGGACCTAGCGGGCAGCAAGAGACCCAGTACTTC. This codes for CATSKGPSGQQETQYF.

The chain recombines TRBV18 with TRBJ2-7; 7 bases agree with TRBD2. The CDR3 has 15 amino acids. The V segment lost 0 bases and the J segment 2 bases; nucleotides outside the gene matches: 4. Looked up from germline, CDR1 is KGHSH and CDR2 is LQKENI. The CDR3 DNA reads TGTGCCAGCTCACCACCGGGAGGGAGCACCTACGAGCAGTACTTC. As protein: CASSPPGGSTYEQYF.

CDR3 DNA: TGCGCCAGCAGCCCAGGACAGTACACTGAAGCTTTCTTT. Translation gives CASSPGQYTEAFF. The chain uses TRBV5-1 and TRBJ1-1; TRBD1 is a possible D gene (6 bases). Looked up from germline, CDR1 is SGHRS and CDR2 is YFSETQ. This CDR3 spans 13 amino acids. Trimming stripped 4 bases from V and 3 bases from J, with 10 bases between.

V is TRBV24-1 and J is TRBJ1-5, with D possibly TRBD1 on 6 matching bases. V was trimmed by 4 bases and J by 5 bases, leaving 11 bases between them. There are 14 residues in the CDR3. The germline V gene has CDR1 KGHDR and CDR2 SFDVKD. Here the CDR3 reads CATSEWGQDQPQHF. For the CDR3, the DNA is TGTGCCACCAGTGAGTGGGGGCAAGATCAGCCCCAGCATTTT.

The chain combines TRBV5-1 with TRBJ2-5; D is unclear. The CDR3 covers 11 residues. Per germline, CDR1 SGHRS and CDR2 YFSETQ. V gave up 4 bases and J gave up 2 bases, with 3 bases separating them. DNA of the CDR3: TGCGCCAGCAGCGTACAAGAGACCCAGTACTTC. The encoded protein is CASSVQETQYF.

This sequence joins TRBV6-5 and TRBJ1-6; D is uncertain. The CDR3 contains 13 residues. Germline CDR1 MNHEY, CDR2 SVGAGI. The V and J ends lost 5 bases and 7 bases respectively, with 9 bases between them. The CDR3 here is CASSRTPNSPLHF. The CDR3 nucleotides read TGTGCCAGCAGTCGAACGCCGAATTCACCCCTCCACTTT.

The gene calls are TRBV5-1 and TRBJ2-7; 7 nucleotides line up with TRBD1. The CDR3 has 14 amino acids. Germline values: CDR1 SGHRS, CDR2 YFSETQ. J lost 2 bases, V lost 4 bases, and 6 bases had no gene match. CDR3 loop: CASSRRQGTYEQYF. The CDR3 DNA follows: TGCGCCAGCAGCCGCCGACAGGGTACCTACGAGCAGTACTTC.

The DNA of the CDR3 is TGTGCCAGCAGCCGACAGGGCGGGCAGCCCCAGCATTTT. This sequence encodes CASSRQGGQPQHF. The rearrangement joins TRBV13 to TRBJ1-5; 7 positions agree with TRBD1. There are 13 residues in the CDR3. The V and J ends lost 5 bases and 7 bases, in that order; junction bases with no gene match: 5. CDR1 is PRHDT and CDR2 is FYEKMQ in the germline V gene (reference sequence). Based on the CDR3 plus reference TRBV13 and TRBJ1-5, the full variable domain is AAGVIQSPRHLIKEKRETATLKCYPIPRHDTVYWYQQGPGQDPQFLISFYEKMQSDKGSIPDRFSAQQFSDYHSELNMSSLELGDSALYFCASSRQGGQPQHFGDGTRLSIL.

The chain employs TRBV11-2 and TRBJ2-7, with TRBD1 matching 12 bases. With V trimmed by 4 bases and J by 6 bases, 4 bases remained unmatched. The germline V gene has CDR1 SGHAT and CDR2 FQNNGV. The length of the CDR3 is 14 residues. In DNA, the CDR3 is TGTGCCAGCAGCTGGGGACAGGGGGCCCTCGAGCAGTACTTC. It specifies CASSWGQGALEQYF.

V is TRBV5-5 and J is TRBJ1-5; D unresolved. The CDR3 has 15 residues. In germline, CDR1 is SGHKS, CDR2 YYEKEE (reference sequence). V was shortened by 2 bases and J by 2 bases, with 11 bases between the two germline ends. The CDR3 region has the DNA TGTGCCAGCAGCTTTTTCCCGTCCGGCAATCAGCCCCAGCATTTT. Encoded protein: CASSFFPSGNQPQHF.

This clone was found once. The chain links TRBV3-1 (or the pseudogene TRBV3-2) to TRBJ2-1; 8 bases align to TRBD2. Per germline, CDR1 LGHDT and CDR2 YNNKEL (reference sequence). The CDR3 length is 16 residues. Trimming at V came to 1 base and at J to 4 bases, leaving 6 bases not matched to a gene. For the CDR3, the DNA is TGTGCCAGCAGCCAAGTGTCCGGGAGGGTGTACAATGAGCAGTTCTTC. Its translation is CASSQVSGRVYNEQFF.

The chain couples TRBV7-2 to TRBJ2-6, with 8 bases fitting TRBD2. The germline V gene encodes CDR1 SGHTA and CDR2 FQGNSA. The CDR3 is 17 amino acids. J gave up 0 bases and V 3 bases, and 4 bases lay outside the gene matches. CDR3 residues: CASSLPGGSSGANVLTF. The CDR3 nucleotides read TGTGCCAGCAGCTTGCCGGGAGGGAGCTCTGGGGCCAACGTCCTGACTTTC.

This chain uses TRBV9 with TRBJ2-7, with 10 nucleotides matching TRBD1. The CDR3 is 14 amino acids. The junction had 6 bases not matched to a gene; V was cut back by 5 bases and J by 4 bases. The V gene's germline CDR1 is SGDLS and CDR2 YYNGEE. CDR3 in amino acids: CASSADRGLYEQYF. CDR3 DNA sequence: TGTGCCAGCAGTGCGGACAGGGGGTTGTACGAGCAGTACTTC.

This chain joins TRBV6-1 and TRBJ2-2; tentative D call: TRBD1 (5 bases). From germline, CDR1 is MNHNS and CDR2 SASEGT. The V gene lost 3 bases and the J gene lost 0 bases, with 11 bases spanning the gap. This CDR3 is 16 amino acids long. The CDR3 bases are TGTGCCAGCAGTGAGAGGAGACAGTCGAACACCGGGGAGCTGTTTTTT. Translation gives CASSERRQSNTGELFF.

The CDR3 DNA sequence: TGTGCCAGTCAAGAGGTACAGGGAGCCTACGAGCAGTACTTC. Its translation is CASQEVQGAYEQYF. V usage is TRBV27 and J usage is TRBJ2-7; tentatively, D is TRBD1 (6 bases). The germline V gene has CDR1 MNHEY and CDR2 SMNVEV (reference sequence). This CDR3 has 14 residues. Trimming removed 9 bases from V and 2 bases from J, with 17 bases in between.